This T cell receptor beta chain derives from a study of OX40 agonist ivuxolimab in advanced cancers. Findings and limits, study-wide: Specificity for antigen went undetermined in the expanded peripheral T cells.

With 4 bases removed from V and 3 bases from J, the gap between germline ends came to 23 bases. The CDR3 extends over 18 amino acids. CDR1 is SGHRS and CDR2 is YFSETQ in the germline V gene. Generated by immunoSEQ multiplex PCR, the TCRdb table keeps only in-frame clones and is missing some. The table has approximately 82,000 clones, more than 70% seen once. A remark on this clone: The antigen remains unidentified.

V gene TRBV5-1 combines with J gene TRBJ2-4, with a possible D match to TRBD2 (5 bases). The clonotype originates from an adult with an advanced solid tumor such as melanoma, head and neck, liver or kidney cancer. The input for sequencing was CD4+ or CD8+ T cells sorted from blood, taken in a trial of the OX40 agonist ivuxolimab. CDR3: CASSGSLGPRMDKNIQYF. DNA of the CDR3: TGCGCCAGCAGCGGGAGTCTAGGCCCCCGCATGGACAAAAACATTCAGTACTTC.